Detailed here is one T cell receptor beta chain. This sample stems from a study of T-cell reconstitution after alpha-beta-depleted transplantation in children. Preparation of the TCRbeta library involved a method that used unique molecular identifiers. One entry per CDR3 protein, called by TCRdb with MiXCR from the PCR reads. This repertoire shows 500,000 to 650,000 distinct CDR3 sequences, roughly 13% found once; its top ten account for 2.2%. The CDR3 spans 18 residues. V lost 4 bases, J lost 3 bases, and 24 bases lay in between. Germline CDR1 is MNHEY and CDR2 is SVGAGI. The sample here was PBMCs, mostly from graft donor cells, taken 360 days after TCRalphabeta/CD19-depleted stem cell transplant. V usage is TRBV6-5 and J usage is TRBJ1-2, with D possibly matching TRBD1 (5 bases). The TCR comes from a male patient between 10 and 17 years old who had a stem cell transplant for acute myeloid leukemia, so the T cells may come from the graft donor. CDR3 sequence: CASSWGDGGPAGYYGYTF. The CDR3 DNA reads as TGTGCCAGCAGTTGGGGGGACGGTGGGCCCGCTGGCTACTATGGCTACACCTTC.